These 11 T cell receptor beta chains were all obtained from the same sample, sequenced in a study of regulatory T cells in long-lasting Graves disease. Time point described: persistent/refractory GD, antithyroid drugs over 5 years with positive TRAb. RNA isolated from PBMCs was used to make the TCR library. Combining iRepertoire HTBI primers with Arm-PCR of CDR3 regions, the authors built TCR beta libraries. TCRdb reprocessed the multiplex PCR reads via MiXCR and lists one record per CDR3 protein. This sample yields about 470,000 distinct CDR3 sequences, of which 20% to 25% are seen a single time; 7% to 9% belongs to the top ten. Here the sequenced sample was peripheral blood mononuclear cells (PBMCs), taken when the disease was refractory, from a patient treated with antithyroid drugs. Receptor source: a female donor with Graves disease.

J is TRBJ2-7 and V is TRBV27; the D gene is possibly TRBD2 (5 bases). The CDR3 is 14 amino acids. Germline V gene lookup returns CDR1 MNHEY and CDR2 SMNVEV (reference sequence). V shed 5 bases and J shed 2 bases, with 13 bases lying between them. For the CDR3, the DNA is TGTGCCAGCAGTCCCGGGATTTCAGCCTACGAGCAGTACTTC. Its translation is CASSPGISAYEQYF.

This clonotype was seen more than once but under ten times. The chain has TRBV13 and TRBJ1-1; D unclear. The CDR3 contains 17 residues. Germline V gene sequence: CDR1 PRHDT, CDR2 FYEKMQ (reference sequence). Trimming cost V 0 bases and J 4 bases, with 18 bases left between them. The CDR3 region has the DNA TGTGCCAGCAGCTTAGGCCCCGGTTTAGAGAGCGGCACTGAAGCTTTCTTT. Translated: CASSLGPGLESGTEAFF.

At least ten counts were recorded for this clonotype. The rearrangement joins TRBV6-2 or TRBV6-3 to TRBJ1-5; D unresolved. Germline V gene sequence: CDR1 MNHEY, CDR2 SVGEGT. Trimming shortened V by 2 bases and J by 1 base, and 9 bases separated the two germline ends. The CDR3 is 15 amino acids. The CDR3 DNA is TGTGCCAGCAGTTACCTGGGTTGGAGCAATCAGCCCCAGCATTTT. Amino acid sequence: CASSYLGWSNQPQHF.

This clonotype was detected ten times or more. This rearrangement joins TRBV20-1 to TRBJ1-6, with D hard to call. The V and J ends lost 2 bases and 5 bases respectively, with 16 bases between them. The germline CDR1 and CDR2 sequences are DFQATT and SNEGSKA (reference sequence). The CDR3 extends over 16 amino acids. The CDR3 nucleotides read TGCAGTGCTAGACCCGCGCCGGGAGACAATAATTCACCCCTCCACTTT. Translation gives CSARPAPGDNNSPLHF.

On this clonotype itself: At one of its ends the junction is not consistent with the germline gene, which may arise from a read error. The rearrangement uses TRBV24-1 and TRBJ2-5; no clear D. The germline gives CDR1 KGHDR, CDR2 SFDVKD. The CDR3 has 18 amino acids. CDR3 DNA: TGTGCCGCCAGTGATTTGTTGTACCAGTCAAGGTACCAAGAGACCCAGTACTTC. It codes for CAASDLLYQSRYQETQYF.

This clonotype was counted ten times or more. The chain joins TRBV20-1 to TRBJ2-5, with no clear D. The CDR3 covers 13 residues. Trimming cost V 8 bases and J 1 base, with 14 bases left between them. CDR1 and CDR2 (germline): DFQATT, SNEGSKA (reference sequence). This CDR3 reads CSTHDTGQETQYF. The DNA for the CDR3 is TGCAGTACCCATGACACCGGCCAAGAGACCCAGTACTTC.

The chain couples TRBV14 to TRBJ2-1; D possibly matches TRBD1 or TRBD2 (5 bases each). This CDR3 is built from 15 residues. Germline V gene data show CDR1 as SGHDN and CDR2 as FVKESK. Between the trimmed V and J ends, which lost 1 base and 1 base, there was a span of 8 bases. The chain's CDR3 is CASSQAGGSYNEQFF. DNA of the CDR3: TGTGCCAGCAGCCAAGCTGGGGGTTCCTACAATGAGCAGTTCTTC.

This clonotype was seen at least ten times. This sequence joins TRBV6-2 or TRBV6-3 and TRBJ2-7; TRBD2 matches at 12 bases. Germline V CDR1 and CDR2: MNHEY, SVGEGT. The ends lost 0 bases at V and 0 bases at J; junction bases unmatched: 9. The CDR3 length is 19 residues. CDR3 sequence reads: CASSYSTSGRRFGSYEQYF. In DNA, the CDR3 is TGTGCCAGCAGTTACTCGACTAGCGGGAGAAGGTTTGGCTCCTACGAGCAGTACTTC.

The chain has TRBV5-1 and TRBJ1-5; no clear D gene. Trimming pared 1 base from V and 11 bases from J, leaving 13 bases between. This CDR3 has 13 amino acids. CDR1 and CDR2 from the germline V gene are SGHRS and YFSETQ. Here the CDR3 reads CASSLFPGMSQHF. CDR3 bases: TGCGCCAGCAGCTTGTTCCCCGGAATGTCCCAGCATTTT.

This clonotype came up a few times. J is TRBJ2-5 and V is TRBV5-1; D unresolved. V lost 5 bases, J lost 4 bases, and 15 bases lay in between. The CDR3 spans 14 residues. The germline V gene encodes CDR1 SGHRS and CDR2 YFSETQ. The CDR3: CASSYSTAGETQYF. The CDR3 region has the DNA TGCGCCAGCAGTTATTCAACGGCTGGAGAGACCCAGTACTTC.

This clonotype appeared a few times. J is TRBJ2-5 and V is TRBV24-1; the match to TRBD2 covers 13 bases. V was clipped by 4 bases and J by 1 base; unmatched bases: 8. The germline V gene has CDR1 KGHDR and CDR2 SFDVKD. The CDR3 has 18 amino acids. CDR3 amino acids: CATSDPTRTSGGQETQYF. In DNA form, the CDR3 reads TGTGCCACCAGTGACCCTACCCGGACTAGCGGGGGCCAAGAGACCCAGTACTTC.